This is a list of T cell receptor beta chains from one sample in a study of Tregs in tolerant kidney transplant recipients. TCRdb keeps only in-frame clones here, not all; method: immunoSEQ multiplex PCR. This sample has tens of thousands of clones, with 80% to 95% found just once. The starting material was CD4+ T cells from blood (PBMCs), obtained 12 months after the transplant. These receptors all stem from a human patient who received a combined kidney and bone marrow transplant. Some of the T cells might come from the graft donor. CDR3s include the opening cysteine and the closing phenylalanine or tryptophan. The D gene is left open where the match is weak. For some rows the clone size is stated as once, few or many, or as a class when expanded; others skip it.

D gene: NA
V gene: TRBV7-2
J gene: TRBJ2-7
clone size: NA
CDR3 DNA: TGTGCCAGCAGCCGTTACTCCTACGAGCAGTACTTC
CDR3 protein: CASSRYSYEQYF

D gene: TRBD1
V gene: TRBV5-4
J gene: TRBJ2-7
clone size: NA
CDR3 DNA: TGTGCCAGCAGCTTTGACAGGGGGCGCGAGCAGTACTTC
CDR3 protein: CASSFDRGREQYF

D gene: TRBD2
V gene: TRBV7-2
J gene: TRBJ2-4
clone size: NA
CDR3 DNA: TGTGCCAGCAGCCTGAGGGGAGGGCCTTCCCAAAACATTCAGTACTTC
CDR3 protein: CASSLRGGPSQNIQYF

D gene: TRBD2
V gene: TRBV27
J gene: TRBJ2-7
clone size: NA
CDR3 DNA: TGTGCCATCGGAGCCATATCGGGAGGGACGTACGAGCAGTACTTC
CDR3 protein: CAIGAISGGTYEQYF

D gene: TRBD1
V gene: TRBV5-1
J gene: TRBJ1-3
clone size: NA
CDR3 DNA: TGCGCCAGCAGCTTTGGACAGGGGGCTGGAAACACCATATATTTT
CDR3 protein: CASSFGQGAGNTIYF

D gene: TRBD2
V gene: TRBV4-3
J gene: TRBJ2-7
clone size: NA
CDR3 DNA: TGCGCCAGCAGCGGACTAGCGGGAGACAGCTACGAGCAGTACTTC
CDR3 protein: CASSGLAGDSYEQYF

D gene: TRBD2
V gene: TRBV6-5
J gene: TRBJ2-1
clone size: once
CDR3 DNA: TGTGCCAGCGGGTTAGCGGGGATGGGAAATGAGCAGTTCTTC
CDR3 protein: CASGLAGMGNEQFF

D gene: NA
V gene: TRBV12-5
J gene: TRBJ2-2
clone size: NA
CDR3 DNA: TGTGCTAGTGGCTACCCCTCGGAGGCTACCGGGGAGCTGTTTTTT
CDR3 protein: CASGYPSEATGELFF

D gene: NA
V gene: TRBV5-1
J gene: TRBJ2-3
clone size: once
CDR3 DNA: TGCGCCAGCAGCTTGTCTTGGGACTCCCGCACAGATACGCAGTATTTT
CDR3 protein: CASSLSWDSRTDTQYF

D gene: TRBD2
V gene: TRBV7-3
J gene: TRBJ2-1
clone size: NA
CDR3 DNA: TGTGCCAGCAGCGTAGCGGGACCCTACAATGAGCAGTTCTTC
CDR3 protein: CASSVAGPYNEQFF

D gene: NA
V gene: TRBV11-3
J gene: TRBJ2-5
clone size: NA
CDR3 DNA: TGTGCCAGCAGTTCCCGACCAGCGCCCTCGGAGGGCCAGTACTTC
CDR3 protein: CASSSRPAPSEGQYF

D gene: TRBD2
V gene: TRBV29-1
J gene: TRBJ2-1
clone size: NA
CDR3 DNA: TGCAGCTCCGAGCGGGGGACCTACAATGAGCAGTTCTTC
CDR3 protein: CSSERGTYNEQFF

D gene: TRBD1
V gene: TRBV18
J gene: TRBJ1-4
clone size: few
CDR3 DNA: TGTGCCAGCTCTCCCACAGGGGATGAAAAACTGTTTTTT
CDR3 protein: CASSPTGDEKLFF

D gene: NA
V gene: TRBV13
J gene: TRBJ1-1
clone size: once
CDR3 DNA: TGTGCCAGCAGCCCCCCGGGGTCCGGTGCGGACACTGAAGCTTTCTTT
CDR3 protein: CASSPPGSGADTEAFF

D gene: NA
V gene: TRBV4-3
J gene: TRBJ2-1
clone size: NA
CDR3 DNA: TGCGCCAGCAGCCAAGCCGGGGCCTACAATGAGCAGTTCTTC
CDR3 protein: CASSQAGAYNEQFF

D gene: TRBD2
V gene: TRBV7-9
J gene: TRBJ2-2
clone size: NA
CDR3 DNA: TGTGCCAGCAGCCTCGGGAGGGCCTTCACCGGGGAGCTGTTTTTT
CDR3 protein: CASSLGRAFTGELFF

D gene: NA
V gene: TRBV7-2
J gene: TRBJ2-7
clone size: NA
CDR3 DNA: TGTGCCAGCAGCCAAGACGCCGGTAGAGGGCCGAACGAGCAGTACTTC
CDR3 protein: CASSQDAGRGPNEQYF

D gene: TRBD1
V gene: TRBV7-3
J gene: TRBJ1-2
clone size: NA
CDR3 DNA: TGTGCCAGCAGCTTATCGGGCAGGGGGCAAACCTACACCTTC
CDR3 protein: CASSLSGRGQTYTF

D gene: NA
V gene: TRBV29-1
J gene: TRBJ1-1
clone size: once
CDR3 DNA: TGCAGCGTTGCATCAGCTGAAGCTTTCTTT
CDR3 protein: CSVASAEAFF

D gene: NA
V gene: TRBV5-1
J gene: TRBJ2-1
clone size: NA
CDR3 DNA: TGCGCCAGCAGCTTGGGTCACTACAATGAGCAGTTCTTC
CDR3 protein: CASSLGHYNEQFF

D gene: NA
V gene: TRBV7-9
J gene: TRBJ1-4
clone size: NA
CDR3 DNA: TGTGCCAGCAGCTTCATGGAGGGAAAACTGTTTTTT
CDR3 protein: CASSFMEGKLFF

D gene: NA
V gene: TRBV18
J gene: TRBJ2-1
clone size: NA
CDR3 DNA: TGTGCCAGCTCACCCGGGAAGAGCTCCTACAATGAGCAGTTCTTC
CDR3 protein: CASSPGKSSYNEQFF

D gene: TRBD1
V gene: TRBV2
J gene: TRBJ1-6
clone size: once
CDR3 DNA: TGTGCCAGCAGGGTTGGGACAGGGGGTTCACCCCTCCACTTT
CDR3 protein: CASRVGTGGSPLHF

D gene: TRBD1
V gene: TRBV2
J gene: TRBJ2-7
clone size: NA
CDR3 DNA: TGTGCCTGTGGGGACAGGGGTGGCGAGCAGTACTTC
CDR3 protein: CACGDRGGEQYF

D gene: NA
V gene: TRBV15
J gene: TRBJ1-2
clone size: NA
CDR3 DNA: TGTGCCACCAGCAGAGATATTGACAGGCCCTATGGCTACACCTTC
CDR3 protein: CATSRDIDRPYGYTF

D gene: NA
V gene: TRBV11-2
J gene: TRBJ1-2
clone size: NA
CDR3 DNA: TGTGCCAGCAGCTTAGAGTGGGCAGGGGCGTACGGCTACACCTTC
CDR3 protein: CASSLEWAGAYGYTF

D gene: NA
V gene: TRBV2
J gene: TRBJ2-4
clone size: NA
CDR3 DNA: TGTGCCAGCAGTGATCTGGGGCTCACCAAAAACATTCAGTACTTC
CDR3 protein: CASSDLGLTKNIQYF

D gene: NA
V gene: TRBV7-2
J gene: TRBJ1-1
clone size: NA
CDR3 DNA: TGTGCCAGCAGCTTGTGGTCGGCAGCGAGTATGAACACTGAAGCTTTCTTT
CDR3 protein: CASSLWSAASMNTEAFF

D gene: TRBD2
V gene: TRBV5-4
J gene: TRBJ2-7
clone size: NA
CDR3 DNA: TGTGCCAGCAGCACGGGAGGGCGCTCCTACGAGCAGTACTTC
CDR3 protein: CASSTGGRSYEQYF

D gene: NA
V gene: TRBV7-6
J gene: TRBJ2-5
clone size: NA
CDR3 DNA: TGTGCCAGCAGCTTACTCCCGGGGGGCACGGAAGAGACCCAGTACTTC
CDR3 protein: CASSLLPGGTEETQYF

D gene: NA
V gene: TRBV4-2
J gene: TRBJ2-2
clone size: NA
CDR3 DNA: TGTGCCAGCAGCACTTCGAACACCGGGGAGCTGTTTTTT
CDR3 protein: CASSTSNTGELFF

D gene: NA
V gene: TRBV29-1
J gene: TRBJ2-3
clone size: NA
CDR3 DNA: TGCAGCGCCAAAGGACTAGCAGGGGGTGGAGATACGCAGTATTTT
CDR3 protein: CSAKGLAGGGDTQYF

D gene: TRBD1
V gene: TRBV10-3
J gene: TRBJ2-1
clone size: NA
CDR3 DNA: TGTGCCAGTATTGGGACAGGGGGATCGGTATCCTACAATGAGCAGTTCTTC
CDR3 protein: CASIGTGGSVSYNEQFF

D gene: TRBD2
V gene: TRBV7-2
J gene: TRBJ2-2
clone size: NA
CDR3 DNA: TGTGCCAGCAGCGCCCTAGCGGGGGAAACCGGGGAGCTGTTTTTT
CDR3 protein: CASSALAGETGELFF

D gene: NA
V gene: TRBV30
J gene: TRBJ1-5
clone size: NA
CDR3 DNA: TGTGCCTGGAGTGTAGGGGCACATAGCAATCAGCCCCAGCATTTT
CDR3 protein: CAWSVGAHSNQPQHF

D gene: NA
V gene: TRBV27
J gene: TRBJ2-6
clone size: NA
CDR3 DNA: TGTGCCAGCAGTTTACGGGTTTTTGGTTACTCTGGGGCCAACGTCCTGACTTTC
CDR3 protein: CASSLRVFGYSGANVLTF

D gene: TRBD1
V gene: TRBV10-2
J gene: TRBJ1-3
clone size: NA
CDR3 DNA: TGCGCCAGCAGTGAGTCTACAGGGGCTGGAAACACCATATATTTT
CDR3 protein: CASSESTGAGNTIYF

D gene: NA
V gene: TRBV7-9
J gene: TRBJ2-7
clone size: NA
CDR3 DNA: TGTGCCAGCAGCTTAAACAGTCTCTACGAGCAGTACTTC
CDR3 protein: CASSLNSLYEQYF

D gene: TRBD2
V gene: TRBV7-9
J gene: TRBJ2-1
clone size: NA
CDR3 DNA: TGTGCCAGCGTTTGGGGACTAGCGGGAGGATCCTACAATGAGCAGTTCTTC
CDR3 protein: CASVWGLAGGSYNEQFF

D gene: NA
V gene: TRBV9
J gene: TRBJ2-1
clone size: NA
CDR3 DNA: TGTGCCAGCAGCTTAAACTACAATGAGCAGTTCTTC
CDR3 protein: CASSLNYNEQFF

D gene: NA
V gene: TRBV7-9
J gene: TRBJ1-1
clone size: NA
CDR3 DNA: TGTGCCAGCAGCGACCGGACAGATAGAATGAACACTGAAGCTTTCTTT
CDR3 protein: CASSDRTDRMNTEAFF

D gene: TRBD1
V gene: TRBV5-1
J gene: TRBJ1-5
clone size: NA
CDR3 DNA: TGCGCCAGCAGCCCCGGACAGGGGAATCAGCCCCAGCATTTT
CDR3 protein: CASSPGQGNQPQHF

D gene: NA
V gene: TRBV5-4
J gene: TRBJ1-1
clone size: NA
CDR3 DNA: TGTGCCAGCAGCTTCCTTCTCAACGGCCAACAGGGAGTAGCTTTCTTT
CDR3 protein: CASSFLLNGQQGVAFF

D gene: NA
V gene: TRBV10-3
J gene: TRBJ2-3
clone size: NA
CDR3 DNA: TGTGCCACCTACACAGATACGCAGTATTTT
CDR3 protein: CATYTDTQYF

D gene: NA
V gene: TRBV30
J gene: TRBJ2-7
clone size: NA
CDR3 DNA: TGTGCCTGGAGTGTATTCTCCCGTCTCGACGAGCAGTACTTC
CDR3 protein: CAWSVFSRLDEQYF

D gene: TRBD1
V gene: TRBV6-1
J gene: TRBJ1-2
clone size: once
CDR3 DNA: TGTGCCAGCAGTTCCCCTGACAGGGCGTATGGCTACACCTTC
CDR3 protein: CASSSPDRAYGYTF

D gene: TRBD1
V gene: TRBV7-9
J gene: TRBJ1-4
clone size: NA
CDR3 DNA: TGTGCCAGCAGTAGGGGGCTGGTTCAAAAACTGTTTTTT
CDR3 protein: CASSRGLVQKLFF

D gene: TRBD2
V gene: TRBV9
J gene: TRBJ2-3
clone size: NA
CDR3 DNA: TGTGCCAGCAGCCCCTTTACTAGCGCCCAGGGCGATACGCAGTATTTT
CDR3 protein: CASSPFTSAQGDTQYF

D gene: TRBD1
V gene: TRBV7-8
J gene: TRBJ1-5
clone size: NA
CDR3 DNA: TGTGCCAGCATCTTAGGTCCGGGACAGGGGGTGGGGAGCAATCAGCCCCAGCATTTT
CDR3 protein: CASILGPGQGVGSNQPQHF

D gene: NA
V gene: TRBV5-1
J gene: TRBJ2-7
clone size: NA
CDR3 DNA: TGCGCCAGCAGCTGGGAACAGGGATGGGGATACGAGCAGTACTTC
CDR3 protein: CASSWEQGWGYEQYF

D gene: TRBD1
V gene: TRBV6-4
J gene: TRBJ1-1
clone size: NA
CDR3 DNA: TGTGCCAGCAGACCAAGGACAGGGAGGACTGAAGCTTTCTTT
CDR3 protein: CASRPRTGRTEAFF

D gene: TRBD1
V gene: TRBV28
J gene: TRBJ2-7
clone size: NA
CDR3 DNA: TGTGCCAGCAGTTCACAGGGGGCAAAGGATGACGAGCAGTACTTC
CDR3 protein: CASSSQGAKDDEQYF

D gene: TRBD1
V gene: TRBV7-3
J gene: TRBJ2-1
clone size: NA
CDR3 DNA: TGTGCCAGCAGCCTCGCCGGGACAGGTGACAATGAGCAGTTCTTC
CDR3 protein: CASSLAGTGDNEQFF

D gene: NA
V gene: TRBV28
J gene: TRBJ2-5
clone size: NA
CDR3 DNA: TGTGCCAGCAGTTTCGGTGGGGGGGAGACCCAGTACTTC
CDR3 protein: CASSFGGGETQYF